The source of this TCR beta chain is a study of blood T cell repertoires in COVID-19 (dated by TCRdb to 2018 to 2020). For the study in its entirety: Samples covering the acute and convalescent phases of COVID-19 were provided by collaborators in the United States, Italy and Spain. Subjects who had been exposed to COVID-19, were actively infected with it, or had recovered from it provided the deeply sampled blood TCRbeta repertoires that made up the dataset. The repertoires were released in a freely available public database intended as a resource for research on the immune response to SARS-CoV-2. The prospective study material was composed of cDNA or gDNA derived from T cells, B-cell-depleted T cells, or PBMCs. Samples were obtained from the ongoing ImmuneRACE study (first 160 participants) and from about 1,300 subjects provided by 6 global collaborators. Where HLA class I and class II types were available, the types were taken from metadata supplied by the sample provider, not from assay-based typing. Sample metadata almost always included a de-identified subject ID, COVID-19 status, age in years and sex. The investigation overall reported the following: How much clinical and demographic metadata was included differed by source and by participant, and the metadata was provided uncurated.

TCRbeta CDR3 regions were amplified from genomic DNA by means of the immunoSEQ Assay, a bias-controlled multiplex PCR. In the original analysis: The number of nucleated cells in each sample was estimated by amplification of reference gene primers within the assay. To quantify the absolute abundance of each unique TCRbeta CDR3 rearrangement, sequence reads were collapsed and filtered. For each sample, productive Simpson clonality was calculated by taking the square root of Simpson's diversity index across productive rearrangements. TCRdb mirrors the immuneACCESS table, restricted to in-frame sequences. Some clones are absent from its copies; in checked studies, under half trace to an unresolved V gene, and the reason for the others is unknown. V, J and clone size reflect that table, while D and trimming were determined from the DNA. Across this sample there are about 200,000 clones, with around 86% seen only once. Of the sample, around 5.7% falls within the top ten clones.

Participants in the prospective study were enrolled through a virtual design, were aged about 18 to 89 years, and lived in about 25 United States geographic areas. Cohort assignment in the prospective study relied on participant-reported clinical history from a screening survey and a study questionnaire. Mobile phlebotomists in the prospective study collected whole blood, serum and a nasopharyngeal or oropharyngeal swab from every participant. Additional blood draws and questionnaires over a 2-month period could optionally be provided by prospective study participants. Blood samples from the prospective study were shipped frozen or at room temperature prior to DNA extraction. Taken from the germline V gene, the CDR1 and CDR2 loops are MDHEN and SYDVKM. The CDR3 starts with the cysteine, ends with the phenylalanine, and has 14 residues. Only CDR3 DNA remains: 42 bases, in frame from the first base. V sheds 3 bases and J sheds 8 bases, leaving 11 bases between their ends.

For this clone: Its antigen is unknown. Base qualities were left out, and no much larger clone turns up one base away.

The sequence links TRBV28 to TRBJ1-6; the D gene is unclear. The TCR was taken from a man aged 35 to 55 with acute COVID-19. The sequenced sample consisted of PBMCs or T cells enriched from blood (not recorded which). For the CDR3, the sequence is CASSFWATHSPLHF. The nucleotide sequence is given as TGTGCCAGCAGTTTCTGGGCGACCCATTCACCCCTCCACTTT.